The rows below give T cell receptor beta chains drawn from one sample of a study of blood T cell repertoires in COVID-19. Repertoires were generated with immunoSEQ multiplex PCR, while TCRdb's copy carries only in-frame clones and drops some. The sample lists 200,000 to 250,000 clones; approximately 81% were seen once. The specimen sequenced was peripheral blood. These receptors were collected from an elderly woman with active or convalescent COVID-19. Both conserved end residues are part of each CDR3. A D gene is named only where the DNA matches it firmly. Clone size is given for some rows only: seen once, a few or many times, or a class if the clone is expanded.

j_call: TRBJ1-1
v_call: TRBV28
clone_size: .
d_call: .
cdr3_nt: TGTGCCAGCAGTTTTTCTTTAGTAGGGGGTTATTCTGAAGCTTTCTTT
cdr3_aa: CASSFSLVGGYSEAFF

j_call: TRBJ2-1
v_call: TRBV7-2
clone_size: .
d_call: .
cdr3_nt: TGTGCCAGCAGCCTTGGAAGGGGTATCTACAATGAGCAGTTCTTC
cdr3_aa: CASSLGRGIYNEQFF

j_call: TRBJ2-5
v_call: TRBV5-1
clone_size: .
d_call: .
cdr3_nt: TGCGCCAGCAGCTTGGGTCCCCCAACACAACAAGAGACCCAGTACTTC
cdr3_aa: CASSLGPPTQQETQYF

j_call: TRBJ1-1
v_call: TRBV6-6
clone_size: .
d_call: TRBD1
cdr3_nt: TGTGCCACCAAGGACAGGGGGCGGAACACTGAAGCTTTCTTT
cdr3_aa: CATKDRGRNTEAFF

j_call: TRBJ2-5
v_call: TRBV6-1
clone_size: .
d_call: .
cdr3_nt: TGTGCCAGCAGTGAATGGACTCTGCGGGAGACCCAGTACTTC
cdr3_aa: CASSEWTLRETQYF

j_call: TRBJ2-3
v_call: TRBV6-4
clone_size: .
d_call: .
cdr3_nt: TGTGCCAGCAGTCCAATGACTGGGGGGAGTACGCAGTATTTT
cdr3_aa: CASSPMTGGSTQYF

j_call: TRBJ2-1
v_call: TRBV5-5
clone_size: .
d_call: .
cdr3_nt: TGTGCCAGCAGCCCCCGTCCTCAGGACAGTAGCGTCAATGAGCAGTTCTTC
cdr3_aa: CASSPRPQDSSVNEQFF

j_call: TRBJ1-1
v_call: TRBV11-3
clone_size: once
d_call: .
cdr3_nt: TGTGCCAGCAGCCTGGCAGAGAACACTGAAGCTTTCTTT
cdr3_aa: CASSLAENTEAFF

j_call: TRBJ2-5
v_call: TRBV5-8
clone_size: .
d_call: TRBD2
cdr3_nt: TGTGCCAGCAGTTTGAGCGGGAGGACTCAAGAGACCCAGTACTTC
cdr3_aa: CASSLSGRTQETQYF

j_call: TRBJ2-1
v_call: TRBV9
clone_size: .
d_call: TRBD1
cdr3_nt: TGTGCCAGCAGCCCACAGGGACAGAAGTACAATGAGCAGTTCTTC
cdr3_aa: CASSPQGQKYNEQFF

j_call: TRBJ1-4
v_call: TRBV10-3
clone_size: .
d_call: TRBD1
cdr3_nt: TGTGCCATCAGTGGGGACAGGGGAAAAGGTGAAAAACTGTTTTTT
cdr3_aa: CAISGDRGKGEKLFF

j_call: TRBJ2-3
v_call: TRBV19
clone_size: .
d_call: .
cdr3_nt: TGTGCCAGCCATCCAAGGGGGAAGGCTAAATTAACAGATACGCAGTATTTT
cdr3_aa: CASHPRGKAKLTDTQYF

j_call: TRBJ1-4
v_call: TRBV14
clone_size: .
d_call: .
cdr3_nt: TGTGCCAGCAGTCGAACAGGGCATAATGAAAAACTGTTTTTT
cdr3_aa: CASSRTGHNEKLFF

j_call: TRBJ2-4
v_call: TRBV7-9
clone_size: .
d_call: TRBD1
cdr3_nt: TGTGCCAGCAGCTTAAGGGGACAGGGAAAAAACATTCAGTACTTC
cdr3_aa: CASSLRGQGKNIQYF

j_call: TRBJ2-7
v_call: TRBV7-2
clone_size: few
d_call: TRBD2
cdr3_nt: TGTGCCAGCAGGCGGAATAGCGGGGGGGCCTACGAGCAGTACTTC
cdr3_aa: CASRRNSGGAYEQYF

j_call: TRBJ1-1
v_call: TRBV29-1
clone_size: .
d_call: .
cdr3_nt: TGCAGCGTCCACAGGGTTGGGAACTACTTGCCTGAAGCTTTCTTT
cdr3_aa: CSVHRVGNYLPEAFF

j_call: TRBJ2-1
v_call: TRBV25-1
clone_size: .
d_call: TRBD1
cdr3_nt: TGTGCCAGCAGTGAACTACAACAGGGGGTCTGGAATGAGCAGTTCTTC
cdr3_aa: CASSELQQGVWNEQFF

j_call: TRBJ2-7
v_call: TRBV28
clone_size: .
d_call: TRBD2
cdr3_nt: TGTGCCAGCAGTTTGAGGGGATCGGGACTAGCGGGAGTTCTGAACGAGCAGTACTTC
cdr3_aa: CASSLRGSGLAGVLNEQYF

j_call: TRBJ2-1
v_call: TRBV11-3
clone_size: .
d_call: TRBD1
cdr3_nt: TGTGCCAGCAGCTCCCGGGACAGGGTTTACACTGAGCAGTTCTTC
cdr3_aa: CASSSRDRVYTEQFF

j_call: TRBJ2-1
v_call: TRBV2
clone_size: once
d_call: TRBD2
cdr3_nt: TGTGCCAGCAGTGAGAGATCGGGGGGGCGGAACAATGAGCAGTTCTTC
cdr3_aa: CASSERSGGRNNEQFF

j_call: TRBJ2-2
v_call: TRBV9
clone_size: .
d_call: TRBD1
cdr3_nt: TGTGCCAGCAGCATAGGACAGGGACCCACCGGGGAGCTGTTTTTT
cdr3_aa: CASSIGQGPTGELFF

j_call: TRBJ2-3
v_call: TRBV25-1
clone_size: .
d_call: TRBD2
cdr3_nt: TGTGCCAGCAGTGGGGGACTAGCGGGGTTAGCAGATACGCAGTATTTT
cdr3_aa: CASSGGLAGLADTQYF

j_call: TRBJ1-2
v_call: TRBV28
clone_size: .
d_call: .
cdr3_nt: TGTGCCAGCAGCCCAGGGGACTATGGCTACACCTTC
cdr3_aa: CASSPGDYGYTF

j_call: TRBJ2-5
v_call: TRBV7-3
clone_size: once
d_call: .
cdr3_nt: TGTGCCAGCAGCCCAGGGGCTCAAGAGACCCAGTACTTC
cdr3_aa: CASSPGAQETQYF

j_call: TRBJ1-1
v_call: TRBV9
clone_size: .
d_call: .
cdr3_nt: TGTGCCAGCAGCACAGGGACCCGGAGCACTGAAGCTTTCTTT
cdr3_aa: CASSTGTRSTEAFF

j_call: TRBJ1-1
v_call: TRBV9
clone_size: .
d_call: TRBD1
cdr3_nt: TGTGCCAGCAGCGCAAGCGGACAGGCGTACACTGAAGCTTTCTTT
cdr3_aa: CASSASGQAYTEAFF

j_call: TRBJ1-1
v_call: TRBV3-1/TRBV3-2
clone_size: .
d_call: .
cdr3_nt: TGTGCCAGCAGCAGCGGGGACGGTGAAGCTTTCTTT
cdr3_aa: CASSSGDGEAFF

j_call: TRBJ1-4
v_call: TRBV7-9
clone_size: .
d_call: TRBD1
cdr3_nt: TGTGCCAGCAGCCGGGACAGGGTGGACGAAAAACTGTTTTTT
cdr3_aa: CASSRDRVDEKLFF

j_call: TRBJ2-1
v_call: TRBV11-2
clone_size: .
d_call: .
cdr3_nt: TGTGCCAGCAGCTTACGATCACAGGCAATTAGCTCCTACAATGAGCAGTTCTTC
cdr3_aa: CASSLRSQAISSYNEQFF

j_call: TRBJ1-5
v_call: TRBV30
clone_size: few
d_call: .
cdr3_nt: TGTGCCTGGAGTCGTACGAGGGGGTTCAGCAATCAGCCCCAGCATTTT
cdr3_aa: CAWSRTRGFSNQPQHF

j_call: TRBJ2-7
v_call: TRBV6-2/TRBV6-3
clone_size: .
d_call: TRBD2
cdr3_nt: TGTGCCAGCAGCCCCCGGGGCGGGGGACCCTACGAGCAGTACTTC
cdr3_aa: CASSPRGGGPYEQYF

j_call: TRBJ1-1
v_call: TRBV11-1
clone_size: .
d_call: .
cdr3_nt: TGTGCCAGCAGCTCACAGCTCCTTAATGAAGCTTTCTTT
cdr3_aa: CASSSQLLNEAFF

j_call: TRBJ1-5
v_call: TRBV28
clone_size: .
d_call: TRBD1
cdr3_nt: TGTGCCAGCAGTCAACAGGGGGGGTTTCAGCCCCAGCATTTT
cdr3_aa: CASSQQGGFQPQHF

j_call: TRBJ2-3
v_call: TRBV7-2
clone_size: .
d_call: .
cdr3_nt: TGTGCCAGCAGCCTGAGAACGGGACTCGTAACGCAGTATTTT
cdr3_aa: CASSLRTGLVTQYF

j_call: TRBJ2-2
v_call: TRBV3-1/TRBV3-2
clone_size: .
d_call: TRBD2
cdr3_nt: TGTGCCAGCAGCCAAGATAGGGGGGGCCGGAGCTTGGAGACTAGCGGGAGGGTCTTCGGGGAGCTGTTTTTT
cdr3_aa: CASSQDRGGRSLETSGRVFGELFF

j_call: TRBJ1-6
v_call: TRBV5-4
clone_size: .
d_call: .
cdr3_nt: TGTGCCAGCAGCTTGACCGGACAGCCTAATAATTCACCCCTCCACTTT
cdr3_aa: CASSLTGQPNNSPLHF